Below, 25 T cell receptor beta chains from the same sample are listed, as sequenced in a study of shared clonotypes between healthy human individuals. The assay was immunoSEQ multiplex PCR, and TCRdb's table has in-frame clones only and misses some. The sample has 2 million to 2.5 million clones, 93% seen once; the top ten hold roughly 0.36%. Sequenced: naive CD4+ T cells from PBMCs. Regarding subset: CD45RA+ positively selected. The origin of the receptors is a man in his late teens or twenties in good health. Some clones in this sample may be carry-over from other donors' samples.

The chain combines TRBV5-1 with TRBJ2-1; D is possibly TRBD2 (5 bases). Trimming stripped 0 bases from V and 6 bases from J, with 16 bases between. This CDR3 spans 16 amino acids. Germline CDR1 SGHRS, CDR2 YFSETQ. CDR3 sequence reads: CASSLGLLTSTNEQFF. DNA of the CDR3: TGCGCCAGCAGCTTGGGTCTCCTTACTAGTACCAATGAGCAGTTCTTC.

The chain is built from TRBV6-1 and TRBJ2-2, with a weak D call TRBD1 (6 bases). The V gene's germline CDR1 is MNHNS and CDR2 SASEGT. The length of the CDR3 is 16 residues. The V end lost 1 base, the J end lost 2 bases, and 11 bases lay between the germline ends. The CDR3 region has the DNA TGTGCCAGCAGTGAAGGAGGGGGTTACAACACCGGGGAGCTGTTTTTT. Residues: CASSEGGGYNTGELFF.

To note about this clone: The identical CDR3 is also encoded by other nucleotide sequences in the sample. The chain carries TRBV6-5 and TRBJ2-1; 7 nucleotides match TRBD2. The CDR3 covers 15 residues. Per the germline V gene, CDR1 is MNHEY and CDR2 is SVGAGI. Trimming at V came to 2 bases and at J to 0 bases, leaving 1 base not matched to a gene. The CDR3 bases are TGTGCCAGCAGTTACAGCGGGACCTCCTACAATGAGCAGTTCTTC. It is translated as CASSYSGTSYNEQFF.

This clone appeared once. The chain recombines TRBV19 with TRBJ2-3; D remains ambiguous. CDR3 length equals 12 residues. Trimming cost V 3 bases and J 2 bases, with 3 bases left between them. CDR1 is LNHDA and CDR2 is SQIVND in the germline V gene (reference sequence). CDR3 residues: CASSIYTDTQYF. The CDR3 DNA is TGTGCCAGTAGTATCTACACAGATACGCAGTATTTT.

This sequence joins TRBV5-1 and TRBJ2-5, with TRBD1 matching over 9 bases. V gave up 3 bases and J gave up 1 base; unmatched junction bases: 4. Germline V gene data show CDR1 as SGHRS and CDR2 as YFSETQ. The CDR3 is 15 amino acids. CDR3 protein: CASSYEGQGQETQYF. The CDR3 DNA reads TGCGCCAGCAGCTATGAGGGACAGGGCCAAGAGACCCAGTACTTC.

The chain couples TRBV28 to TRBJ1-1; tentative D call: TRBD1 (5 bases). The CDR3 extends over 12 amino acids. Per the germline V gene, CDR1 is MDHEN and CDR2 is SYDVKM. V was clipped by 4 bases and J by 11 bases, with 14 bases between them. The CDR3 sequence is CASSSGSPGAFF. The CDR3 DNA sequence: TGTGCCAGCAGTTCAGGGTCCCCAGGTGCTTTCTTT.

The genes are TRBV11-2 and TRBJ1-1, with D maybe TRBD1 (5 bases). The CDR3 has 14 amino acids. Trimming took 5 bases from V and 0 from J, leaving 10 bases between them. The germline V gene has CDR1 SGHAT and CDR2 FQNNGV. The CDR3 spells CASSLTGVNTEAFF. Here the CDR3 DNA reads TGTGCCAGCAGCCTCACAGGCGTGAACACTGAAGCTTTCTTT.

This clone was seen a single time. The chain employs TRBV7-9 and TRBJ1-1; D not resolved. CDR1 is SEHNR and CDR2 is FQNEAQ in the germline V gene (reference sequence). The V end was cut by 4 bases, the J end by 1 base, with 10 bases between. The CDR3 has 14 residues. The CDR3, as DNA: TGTGCCAGCAGCTCCCCCTGGACGAACACTGAAGCTTTCTTT. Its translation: CASSSPWTNTEAFF.

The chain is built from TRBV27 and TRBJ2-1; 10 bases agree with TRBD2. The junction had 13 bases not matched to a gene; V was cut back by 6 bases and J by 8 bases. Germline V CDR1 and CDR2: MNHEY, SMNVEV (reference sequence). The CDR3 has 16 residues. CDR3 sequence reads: CASRRGGASGSHEQFF. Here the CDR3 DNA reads TGTGCCAGCAGGAGGGGGGGTGCTAGCGGGAGCCATGAGCAGTTCTTC.

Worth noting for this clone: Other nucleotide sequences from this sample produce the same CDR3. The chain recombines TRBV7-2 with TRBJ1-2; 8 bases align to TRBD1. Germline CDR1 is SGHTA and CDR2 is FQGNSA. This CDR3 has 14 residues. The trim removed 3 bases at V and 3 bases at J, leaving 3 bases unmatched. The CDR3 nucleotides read TGTGCCAGCAGCTTGGACAGGGCGTACTATGGCTACACCTTC. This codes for CASSLDRAYYGYTF.

CDR3 nucleotides: TGTGCCATCAGGGAGAGACAGTCGACCGGGGAGCTGTTTTTT. This sequence encodes CAIRERQSTGELFF. V is TRBV10-3 and J is TRBJ2-2, with TRBD1 as a possible D gene (5 bases). Germline CDR1 and CDR2: ENHRY and SYGVKD. This CDR3 is built from 14 residues. V was cut by 6 bases and J by 5 bases, with 13 bases left in between.

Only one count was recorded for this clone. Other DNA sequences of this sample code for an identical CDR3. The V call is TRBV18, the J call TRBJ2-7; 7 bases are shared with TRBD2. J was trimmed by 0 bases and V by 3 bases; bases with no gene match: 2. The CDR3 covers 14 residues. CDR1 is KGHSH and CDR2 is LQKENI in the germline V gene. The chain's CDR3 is CASSPGTNSYEQYF. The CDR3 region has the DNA TGTGCCAGCTCACCCGGGACTAACTCCTACGAGCAGTACTTC.

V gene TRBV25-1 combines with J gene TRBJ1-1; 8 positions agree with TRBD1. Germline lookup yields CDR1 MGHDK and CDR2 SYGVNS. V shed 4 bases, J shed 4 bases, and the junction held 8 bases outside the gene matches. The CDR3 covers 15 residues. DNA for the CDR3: TGTGCCAGCAGTGGCGCGAGACAGGGGAGCACTGAAGCTTTCTTT. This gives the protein CASSGARQGSTEAFF. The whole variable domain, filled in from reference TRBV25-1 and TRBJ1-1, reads EADIYQTPRYLVIGTGKKITLECSQTMGHDKMYWYQQDPGMELHLIHYSYGVNSTEKGDLSSESTVSRIRTEHFPLTLESARPSHTSQYLCASSGARQGSTEAFFGQGTRLTVV.

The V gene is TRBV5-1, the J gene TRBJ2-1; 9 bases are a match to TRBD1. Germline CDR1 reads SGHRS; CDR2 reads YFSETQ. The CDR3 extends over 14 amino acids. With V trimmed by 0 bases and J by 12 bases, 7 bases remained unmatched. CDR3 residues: CASSLGTGAILQFF. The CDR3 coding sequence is TGCGCCAGCAGCTTGGGGACAGGGGCAATTCTGCAGTTCTTC.

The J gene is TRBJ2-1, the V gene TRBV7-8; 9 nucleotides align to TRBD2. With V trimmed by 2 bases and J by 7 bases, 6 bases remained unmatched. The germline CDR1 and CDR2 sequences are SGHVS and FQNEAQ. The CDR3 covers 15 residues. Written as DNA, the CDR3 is TGTGCCAGCAGCTTATCCGGACTAGCGCGGAATGAGCAGTTCTTC. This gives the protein CASSLSGLARNEQFF.

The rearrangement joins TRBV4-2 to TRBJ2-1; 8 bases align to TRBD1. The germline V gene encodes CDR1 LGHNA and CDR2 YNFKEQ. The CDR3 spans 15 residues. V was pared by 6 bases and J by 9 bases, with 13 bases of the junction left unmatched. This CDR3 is CASSLPGQVNGEQFF. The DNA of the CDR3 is TGTGCCAGCAGTCTCCCGGGACAGGTAAACGGTGAGCAGTTCTTC.

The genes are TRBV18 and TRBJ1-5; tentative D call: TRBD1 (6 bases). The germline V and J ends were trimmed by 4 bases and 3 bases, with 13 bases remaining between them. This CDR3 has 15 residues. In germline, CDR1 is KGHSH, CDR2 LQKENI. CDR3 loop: CASSQYGQTNQPQHF. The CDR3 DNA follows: TGTGCCAGCTCACAGTACGGACAGACCAATCAGCCCCAGCATTTT. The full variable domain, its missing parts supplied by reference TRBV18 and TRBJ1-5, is NAGVMQNPRHLVRRRGQEARLRCSPMKGHSHVYWYRQLPEEGLKFMVYLQKENIIDESGMPKERFSAEFPKEGPSILRIQQVVRGDSAAYFCASSQYGQTNQPQHFGDGTRLSIL.

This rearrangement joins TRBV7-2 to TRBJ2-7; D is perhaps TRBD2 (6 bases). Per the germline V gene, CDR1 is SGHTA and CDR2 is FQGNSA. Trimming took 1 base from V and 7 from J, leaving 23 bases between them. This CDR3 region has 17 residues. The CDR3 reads CASSLVRAGIPIREQYF. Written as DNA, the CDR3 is TGTGCCAGCAGCTTAGTTCGTGCGGGGATTCCCATAAGGGAGCAGTACTTC.

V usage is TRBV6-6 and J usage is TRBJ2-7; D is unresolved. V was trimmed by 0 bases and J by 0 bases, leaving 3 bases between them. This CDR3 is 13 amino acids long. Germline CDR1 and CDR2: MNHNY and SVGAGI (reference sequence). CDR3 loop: CASSYSNSYEQYF. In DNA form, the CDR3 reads TGTGCCAGCAGTTACTCGAACTCCTACGAGCAGTACTTC.

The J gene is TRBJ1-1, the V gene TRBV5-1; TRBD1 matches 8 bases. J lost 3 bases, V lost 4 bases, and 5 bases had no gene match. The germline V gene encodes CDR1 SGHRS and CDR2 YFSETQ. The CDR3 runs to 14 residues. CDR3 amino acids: CASSTIQGDTEAFF. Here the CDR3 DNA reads TGCGCCAGCAGCACCATACAGGGGGACACTGAAGCTTTCTTT. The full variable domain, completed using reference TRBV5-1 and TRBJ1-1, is KAGVTQTPRYLIKTRGQQVTLSCSPISGHRSVSWYQQTPGQGLQFLFEYFSETQRNKGNFPGRFSGRQFSNSRSEMNVSTLELGDSALYLCASSTIQGDTEAFFGQGTRLTVV.

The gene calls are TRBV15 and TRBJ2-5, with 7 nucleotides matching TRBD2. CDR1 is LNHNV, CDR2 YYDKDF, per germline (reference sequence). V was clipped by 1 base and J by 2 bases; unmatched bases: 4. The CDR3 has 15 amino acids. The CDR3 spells CATSRGEGRQETQYF. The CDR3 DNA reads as TGTGCCACCAGCAGAGGGGAGGGGAGGCAAGAGACCCAGTACTTC.

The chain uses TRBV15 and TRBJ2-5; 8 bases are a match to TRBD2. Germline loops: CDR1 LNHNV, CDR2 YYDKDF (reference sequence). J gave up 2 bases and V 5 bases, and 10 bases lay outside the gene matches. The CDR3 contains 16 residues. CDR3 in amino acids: CATSRSGTEPQETQYF. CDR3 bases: TGTGCCACCAGCCGTAGCGGGACCGAACCACAAGAGACCCAGTACTTC.

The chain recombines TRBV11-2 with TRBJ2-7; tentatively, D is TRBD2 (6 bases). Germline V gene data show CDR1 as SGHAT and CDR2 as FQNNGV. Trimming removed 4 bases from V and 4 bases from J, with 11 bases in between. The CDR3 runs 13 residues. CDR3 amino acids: CASSSTRRYEQYF. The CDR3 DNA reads TGTGCCAGCAGCTCGACTAGGCGATACGAGCAGTACTTC.

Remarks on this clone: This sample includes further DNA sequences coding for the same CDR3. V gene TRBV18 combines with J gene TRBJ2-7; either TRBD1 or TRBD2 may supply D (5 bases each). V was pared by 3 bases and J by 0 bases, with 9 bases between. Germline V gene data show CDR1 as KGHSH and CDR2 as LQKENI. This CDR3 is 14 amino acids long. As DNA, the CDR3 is TGTGCCAGCTCACCCGGGACGGTCTCCTACGAGCAGTACTTC. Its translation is CASSPGTVSYEQYF. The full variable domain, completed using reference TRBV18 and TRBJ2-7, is NAGVMQNPRHLVRRRGQEARLRCSPMKGHSHVYWYRQLPEEGLKFMVYLQKENIIDESGMPKERFSAEFPKEGPSILRIQQVVRGDSAAYFCASSPGTVSYEQYFGPGTRLTVT.

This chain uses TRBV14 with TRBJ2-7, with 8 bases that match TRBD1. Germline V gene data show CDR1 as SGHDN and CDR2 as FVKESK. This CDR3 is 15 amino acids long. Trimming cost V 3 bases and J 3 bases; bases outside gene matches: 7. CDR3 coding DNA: TGTGCCAGCAGCCACGAGTGGACAGGGATCTACGAGCAGTACTTC. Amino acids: CASSHEWTGIYEQYF. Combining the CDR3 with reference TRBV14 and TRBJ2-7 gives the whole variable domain EAGVTQFPSHSVIEKGQTVTLRCDPISGHDNLYWYRRVMGKEIKFLLHFVKESKQDESGMPNNRFLAERTGGTYSTLKVQPAELEDSGVYFCASSHEWTGIYEQYFGPGTRLTVT.